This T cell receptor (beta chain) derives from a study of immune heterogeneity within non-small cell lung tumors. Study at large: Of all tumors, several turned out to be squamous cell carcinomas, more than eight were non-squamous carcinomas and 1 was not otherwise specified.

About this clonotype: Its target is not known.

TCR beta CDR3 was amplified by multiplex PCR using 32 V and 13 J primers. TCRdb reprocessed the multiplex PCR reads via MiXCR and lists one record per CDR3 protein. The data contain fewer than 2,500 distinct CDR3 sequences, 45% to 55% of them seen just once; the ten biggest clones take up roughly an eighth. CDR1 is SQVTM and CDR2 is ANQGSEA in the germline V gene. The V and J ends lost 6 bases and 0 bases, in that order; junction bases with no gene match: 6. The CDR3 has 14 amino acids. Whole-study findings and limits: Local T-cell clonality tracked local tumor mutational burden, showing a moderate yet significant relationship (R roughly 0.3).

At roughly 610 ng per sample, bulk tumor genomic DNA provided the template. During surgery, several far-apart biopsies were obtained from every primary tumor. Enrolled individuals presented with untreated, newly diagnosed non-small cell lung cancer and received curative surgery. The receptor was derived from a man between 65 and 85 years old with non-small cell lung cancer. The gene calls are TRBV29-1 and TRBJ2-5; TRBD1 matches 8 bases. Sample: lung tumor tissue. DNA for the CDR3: TGCAGCGTGGAGGACAGGGTTTACCAAGAGACCCAGTACTTC. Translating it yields CSVEDRVYQETQYF.